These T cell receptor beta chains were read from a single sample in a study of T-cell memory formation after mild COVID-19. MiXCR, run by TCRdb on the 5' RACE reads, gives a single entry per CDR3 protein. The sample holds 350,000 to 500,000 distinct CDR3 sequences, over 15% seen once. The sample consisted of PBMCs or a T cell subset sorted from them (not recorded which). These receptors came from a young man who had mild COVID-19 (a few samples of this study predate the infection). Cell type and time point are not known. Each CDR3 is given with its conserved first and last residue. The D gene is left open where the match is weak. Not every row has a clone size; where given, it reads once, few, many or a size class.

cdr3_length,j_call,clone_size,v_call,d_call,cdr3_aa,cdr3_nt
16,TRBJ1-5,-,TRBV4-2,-,CASSQDAGRSDQPQHF,TGTGCCAGCAGCCAAGATGCCGGGCGATCGGATCAGCCCCAGCATTTT
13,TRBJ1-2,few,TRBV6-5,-,CASSVAGSPVHTF,TGTGCCAGCAGCGTAGCCGGGTCCCCGGTACACACCTTC
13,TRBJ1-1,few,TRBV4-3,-,CASSQDRVYEAFF,TGCGCCAGCAGCCAAGACCGAGTTTATGAAGCTTTCTTT
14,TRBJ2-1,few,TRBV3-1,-,CASSPSNPSNEQFF,TGTGCCAGCAGCCCGAGTAATCCGTCCAATGAGCAGTTCTTC
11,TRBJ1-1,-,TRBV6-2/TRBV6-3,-,CASRFLTEAFF,TGTGCCAGCAGATTCCTCACTGAAGCTTTCTTT
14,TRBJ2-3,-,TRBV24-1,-,CATSDQPDPDTQYF,TGTGCCACCAGTGACCAACCGGACCCTGATACGCAGTATTTT
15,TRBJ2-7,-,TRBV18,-,CASSPGHGPSYEQYF,TGTGCCAGCTCACCCGGACACGGACCATCCTACGAGCAGTACTTC
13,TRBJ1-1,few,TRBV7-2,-,CASSLLLHTEAFF,TGTGCCAGCAGCTTATTGCTCCACACTGAAGCTTTCTTT
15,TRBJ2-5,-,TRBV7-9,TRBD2,CASSPSSGEGETQYF,TGTGCCAGCAGTCCATCAAGCGGGGAGGGCGAGACCCAGTACTTC
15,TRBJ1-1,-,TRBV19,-,CASSISGQGDTEAFF,TGTGCCAGTAGTATTTCGGGGCAGGGCGACACTGAAGCTTTCTTT
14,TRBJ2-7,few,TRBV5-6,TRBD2,CASSLAGGNYEQYF,TGTGCCAGCAGCTTGGCGGGGGGGAACTACGAGCAGTACTTC
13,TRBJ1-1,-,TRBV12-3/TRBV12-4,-,CASSLMGETEAFF,TGTGCCAGCAGTTTGATGGGGGAGACTGAAGCTTTCTTT
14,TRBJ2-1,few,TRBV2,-,CASSDGMGVGEQFF,TGTGCCAGCAGTGATGGTATGGGGGTGGGAGAGCAGTTCTTC
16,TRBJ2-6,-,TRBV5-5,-,CASSWGPGAGANVLTF,TGTGCCAGCAGCTGGGGCCCAGGGGCTGGGGCCAACGTCCTGACTTTC
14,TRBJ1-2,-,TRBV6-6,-,CASSYQDTNYGYTF,TGTGCCAGCAGTTACCAGGACACTAACTATGGCTACACCTTC
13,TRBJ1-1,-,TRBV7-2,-,CASILEMNTEAFF,TGTGCCAGCATCTTGGAAATGAACACTGAAGCTTTCTTT
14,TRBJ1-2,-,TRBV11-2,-,CASSYQQGSYGYTF,TGTGCCAGCAGCTATCAGCAGGGCTCCTATGGCTACACCTTC
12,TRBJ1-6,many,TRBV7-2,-,CASSLVNSPLHF,TGTGCCAGCAGCTTGGTTAATTCACCCCTCCACTTT
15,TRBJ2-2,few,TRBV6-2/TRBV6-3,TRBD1,CASSPTGKNTGELFF,TGTGCCAGCAGCCCGACAGGGAAGAACACCGGGGAGCTGTTTTTT
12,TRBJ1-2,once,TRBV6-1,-,CASLTSRGGYTF,TGTGCCAGCCTAACATCGAGGGGTGGCTACACCTTC
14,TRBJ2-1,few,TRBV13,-,CASSPTRRGNEQFF,TGTGCCAGCAGCCCCACGAGGAGGGGGAATGAGCAGTTCTTC
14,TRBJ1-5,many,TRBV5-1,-,CASSPGHSNQPQHF,TGCGCCAGCAGCCCCGGACATAGCAATCAGCCCCAGCATTTT
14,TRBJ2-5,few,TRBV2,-,CASSLEGFQETQYF,TGTGCCAGCAGCCTTGAAGGATTCCAAGAGACCCAGTACTTC
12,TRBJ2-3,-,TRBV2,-,CAIPRGTDTQYF,TGTGCCATCCCAAGGGGCACAGATACGCAGTATTTT
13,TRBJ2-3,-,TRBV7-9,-,CASSSGTPDTQYF,TGTGCCAGCAGTTCCGGGACGCCAGATACGCAGTATTTT
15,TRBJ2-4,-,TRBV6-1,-,CASRRRELAKNIQYF,TGTGCCAGCAGACGGCGGGAACTAGCCAAAAACATTCAGTACTTC
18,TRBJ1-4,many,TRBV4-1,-,CASSQDRGTDATNEKLFF,TGCGCCAGCAGCCAAGATCGGGGCACCGATGCAACTAATGAAAAACTGTTTTTT
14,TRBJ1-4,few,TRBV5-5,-,CASRPVGGDEKLFF,TGTGCCAGCAGGCCGGTCGGGGGCGATGAAAAACTGTTTTTT
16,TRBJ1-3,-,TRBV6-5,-,CASSYLTAGSGNTIYF,TGTGCCAGCAGTTACTTGACAGCGGGCTCTGGAAACACCATATATTTT
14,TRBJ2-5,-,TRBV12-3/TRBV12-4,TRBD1,CASSPRQGPETQYF,TGTGCCAGCAGTCCCCGACAGGGGCCAGAGACCCAGTACTTC
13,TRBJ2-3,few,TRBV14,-,CASSQPGGDTQYF,TGTGCCAGCAGCCAACCTGGGGGGGATACGCAGTATTTT